This section outlines one TCR beta chain sequence together with its context. Its target is unknown. The CDR3 is 15 residues long. With V trimmed by 8 bases and J by 4 bases, 12 bases remained unmatched. Germline lookup yields CDR1 MGHRA and CDR2 YSYEKL. The data originate from a study of resident and recirculating memory T cells in vitiligo. Study-level information: No cells were sorted; samples were homogenized just before genomic DNA extraction. Study-level results: TCR sequences were not conserved across biopsy sites or patients. Vitiligo lesions lacked a unique dominant clone, and clonality varied.

TCRdb keeps only in-frame clones here, not all; method: immunoSEQ multiplex PCR. The data show more than 70,000 clones, with around 90% seen just once and approximately 4.7% held by the top ten. Specimen: blood. The chain combines TRBV4-1 with TRBJ2-3; 7 bases agree with TRBD2. The receptor was derived from a male donor with vitiligo. The CDR3: CASRRAGVISDTQYF. CDR3 in DNA: TGCGCCAGCCGTAGGGCGGGAGTTATTTCAGATACGCAGTATTTT.